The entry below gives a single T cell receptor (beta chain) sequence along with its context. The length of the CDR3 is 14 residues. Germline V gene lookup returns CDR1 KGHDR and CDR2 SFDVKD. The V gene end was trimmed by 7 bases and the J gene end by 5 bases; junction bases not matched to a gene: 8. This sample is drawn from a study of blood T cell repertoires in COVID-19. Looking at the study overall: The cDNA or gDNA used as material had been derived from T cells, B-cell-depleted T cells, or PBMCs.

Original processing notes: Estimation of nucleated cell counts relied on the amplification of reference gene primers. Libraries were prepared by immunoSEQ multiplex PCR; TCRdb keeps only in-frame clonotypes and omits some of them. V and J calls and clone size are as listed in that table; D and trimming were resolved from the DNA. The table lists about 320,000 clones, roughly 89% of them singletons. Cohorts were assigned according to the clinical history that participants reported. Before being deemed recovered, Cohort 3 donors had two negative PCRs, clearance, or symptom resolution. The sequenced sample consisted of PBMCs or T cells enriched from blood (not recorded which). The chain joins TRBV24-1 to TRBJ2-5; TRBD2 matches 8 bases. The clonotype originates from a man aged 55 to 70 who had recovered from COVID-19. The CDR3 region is CATRHGRGAETQYF. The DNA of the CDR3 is TGTGCCACCAGGCACGGGAGGGGGGCCGAGACCCAGTACTTC.